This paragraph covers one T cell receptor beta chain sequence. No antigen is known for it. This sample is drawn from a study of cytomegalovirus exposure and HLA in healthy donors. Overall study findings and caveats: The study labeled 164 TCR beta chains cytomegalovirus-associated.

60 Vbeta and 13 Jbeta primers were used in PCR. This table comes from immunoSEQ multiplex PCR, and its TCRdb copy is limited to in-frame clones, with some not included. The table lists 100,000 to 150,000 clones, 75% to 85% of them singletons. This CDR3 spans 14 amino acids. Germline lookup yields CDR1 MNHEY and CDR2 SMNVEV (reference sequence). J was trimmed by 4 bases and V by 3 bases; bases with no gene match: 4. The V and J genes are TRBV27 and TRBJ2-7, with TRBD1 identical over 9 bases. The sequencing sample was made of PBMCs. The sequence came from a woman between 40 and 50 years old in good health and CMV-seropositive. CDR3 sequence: CASSLTGGTYEQYF. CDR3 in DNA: TGTGCCAGCAGTTTGACAGGGGGTACTTACGAGCAGTACTTC.